This T cell receptor (beta chain) was recovered during a study of shared clonotypes between healthy human individuals. There were no recent acute infections or vaccinations among the donors, who were healthy HIV-negative adults. This clone was observed many times. The authors distributed each subset's genomic DNA evenly over several immunoSEQ plates. The table came from immunoSEQ multiplex PCR; TCRdb's copy has only in-frame clones and leaves some out. The sample has around 500,000 clones; less than 80% are singletons. Trimming cost V 5 bases and J 9 bases; bases outside gene matches: 12. Germline V gene lookup returns CDR1 KGHSH and CDR2 LQKENI. The CDR3 covers 15 residues.

The chain is built from TRBV18 and TRBJ2-1, with TRBD2 matching over 8 bases. The sequenced sample was PBMCs. This sequence was found in a woman between 40 and 50 years old in good health. Some clones in this sample may be carry-over from other donors' samples. Written as DNA, the CDR3 is TGTGCCAGCTCAACATCTAGCGGGCCGGTGGGTGAGCAGTTCTTC. It specifies CASSTSSGPVGEQFF. Full variable domain (remainder filled in from reference TRBV18 and TRBJ2-1): NAGVMQNPRHLVRRRGQEARLRCSPMKGHSHVYWYRQLPEEGLKFMVYLQKENIIDESGMPKERFSAEFPKEGPSILRIQQVVRGDSAAYFCASSTSSGPVGEQFFGPGTRLTVL.